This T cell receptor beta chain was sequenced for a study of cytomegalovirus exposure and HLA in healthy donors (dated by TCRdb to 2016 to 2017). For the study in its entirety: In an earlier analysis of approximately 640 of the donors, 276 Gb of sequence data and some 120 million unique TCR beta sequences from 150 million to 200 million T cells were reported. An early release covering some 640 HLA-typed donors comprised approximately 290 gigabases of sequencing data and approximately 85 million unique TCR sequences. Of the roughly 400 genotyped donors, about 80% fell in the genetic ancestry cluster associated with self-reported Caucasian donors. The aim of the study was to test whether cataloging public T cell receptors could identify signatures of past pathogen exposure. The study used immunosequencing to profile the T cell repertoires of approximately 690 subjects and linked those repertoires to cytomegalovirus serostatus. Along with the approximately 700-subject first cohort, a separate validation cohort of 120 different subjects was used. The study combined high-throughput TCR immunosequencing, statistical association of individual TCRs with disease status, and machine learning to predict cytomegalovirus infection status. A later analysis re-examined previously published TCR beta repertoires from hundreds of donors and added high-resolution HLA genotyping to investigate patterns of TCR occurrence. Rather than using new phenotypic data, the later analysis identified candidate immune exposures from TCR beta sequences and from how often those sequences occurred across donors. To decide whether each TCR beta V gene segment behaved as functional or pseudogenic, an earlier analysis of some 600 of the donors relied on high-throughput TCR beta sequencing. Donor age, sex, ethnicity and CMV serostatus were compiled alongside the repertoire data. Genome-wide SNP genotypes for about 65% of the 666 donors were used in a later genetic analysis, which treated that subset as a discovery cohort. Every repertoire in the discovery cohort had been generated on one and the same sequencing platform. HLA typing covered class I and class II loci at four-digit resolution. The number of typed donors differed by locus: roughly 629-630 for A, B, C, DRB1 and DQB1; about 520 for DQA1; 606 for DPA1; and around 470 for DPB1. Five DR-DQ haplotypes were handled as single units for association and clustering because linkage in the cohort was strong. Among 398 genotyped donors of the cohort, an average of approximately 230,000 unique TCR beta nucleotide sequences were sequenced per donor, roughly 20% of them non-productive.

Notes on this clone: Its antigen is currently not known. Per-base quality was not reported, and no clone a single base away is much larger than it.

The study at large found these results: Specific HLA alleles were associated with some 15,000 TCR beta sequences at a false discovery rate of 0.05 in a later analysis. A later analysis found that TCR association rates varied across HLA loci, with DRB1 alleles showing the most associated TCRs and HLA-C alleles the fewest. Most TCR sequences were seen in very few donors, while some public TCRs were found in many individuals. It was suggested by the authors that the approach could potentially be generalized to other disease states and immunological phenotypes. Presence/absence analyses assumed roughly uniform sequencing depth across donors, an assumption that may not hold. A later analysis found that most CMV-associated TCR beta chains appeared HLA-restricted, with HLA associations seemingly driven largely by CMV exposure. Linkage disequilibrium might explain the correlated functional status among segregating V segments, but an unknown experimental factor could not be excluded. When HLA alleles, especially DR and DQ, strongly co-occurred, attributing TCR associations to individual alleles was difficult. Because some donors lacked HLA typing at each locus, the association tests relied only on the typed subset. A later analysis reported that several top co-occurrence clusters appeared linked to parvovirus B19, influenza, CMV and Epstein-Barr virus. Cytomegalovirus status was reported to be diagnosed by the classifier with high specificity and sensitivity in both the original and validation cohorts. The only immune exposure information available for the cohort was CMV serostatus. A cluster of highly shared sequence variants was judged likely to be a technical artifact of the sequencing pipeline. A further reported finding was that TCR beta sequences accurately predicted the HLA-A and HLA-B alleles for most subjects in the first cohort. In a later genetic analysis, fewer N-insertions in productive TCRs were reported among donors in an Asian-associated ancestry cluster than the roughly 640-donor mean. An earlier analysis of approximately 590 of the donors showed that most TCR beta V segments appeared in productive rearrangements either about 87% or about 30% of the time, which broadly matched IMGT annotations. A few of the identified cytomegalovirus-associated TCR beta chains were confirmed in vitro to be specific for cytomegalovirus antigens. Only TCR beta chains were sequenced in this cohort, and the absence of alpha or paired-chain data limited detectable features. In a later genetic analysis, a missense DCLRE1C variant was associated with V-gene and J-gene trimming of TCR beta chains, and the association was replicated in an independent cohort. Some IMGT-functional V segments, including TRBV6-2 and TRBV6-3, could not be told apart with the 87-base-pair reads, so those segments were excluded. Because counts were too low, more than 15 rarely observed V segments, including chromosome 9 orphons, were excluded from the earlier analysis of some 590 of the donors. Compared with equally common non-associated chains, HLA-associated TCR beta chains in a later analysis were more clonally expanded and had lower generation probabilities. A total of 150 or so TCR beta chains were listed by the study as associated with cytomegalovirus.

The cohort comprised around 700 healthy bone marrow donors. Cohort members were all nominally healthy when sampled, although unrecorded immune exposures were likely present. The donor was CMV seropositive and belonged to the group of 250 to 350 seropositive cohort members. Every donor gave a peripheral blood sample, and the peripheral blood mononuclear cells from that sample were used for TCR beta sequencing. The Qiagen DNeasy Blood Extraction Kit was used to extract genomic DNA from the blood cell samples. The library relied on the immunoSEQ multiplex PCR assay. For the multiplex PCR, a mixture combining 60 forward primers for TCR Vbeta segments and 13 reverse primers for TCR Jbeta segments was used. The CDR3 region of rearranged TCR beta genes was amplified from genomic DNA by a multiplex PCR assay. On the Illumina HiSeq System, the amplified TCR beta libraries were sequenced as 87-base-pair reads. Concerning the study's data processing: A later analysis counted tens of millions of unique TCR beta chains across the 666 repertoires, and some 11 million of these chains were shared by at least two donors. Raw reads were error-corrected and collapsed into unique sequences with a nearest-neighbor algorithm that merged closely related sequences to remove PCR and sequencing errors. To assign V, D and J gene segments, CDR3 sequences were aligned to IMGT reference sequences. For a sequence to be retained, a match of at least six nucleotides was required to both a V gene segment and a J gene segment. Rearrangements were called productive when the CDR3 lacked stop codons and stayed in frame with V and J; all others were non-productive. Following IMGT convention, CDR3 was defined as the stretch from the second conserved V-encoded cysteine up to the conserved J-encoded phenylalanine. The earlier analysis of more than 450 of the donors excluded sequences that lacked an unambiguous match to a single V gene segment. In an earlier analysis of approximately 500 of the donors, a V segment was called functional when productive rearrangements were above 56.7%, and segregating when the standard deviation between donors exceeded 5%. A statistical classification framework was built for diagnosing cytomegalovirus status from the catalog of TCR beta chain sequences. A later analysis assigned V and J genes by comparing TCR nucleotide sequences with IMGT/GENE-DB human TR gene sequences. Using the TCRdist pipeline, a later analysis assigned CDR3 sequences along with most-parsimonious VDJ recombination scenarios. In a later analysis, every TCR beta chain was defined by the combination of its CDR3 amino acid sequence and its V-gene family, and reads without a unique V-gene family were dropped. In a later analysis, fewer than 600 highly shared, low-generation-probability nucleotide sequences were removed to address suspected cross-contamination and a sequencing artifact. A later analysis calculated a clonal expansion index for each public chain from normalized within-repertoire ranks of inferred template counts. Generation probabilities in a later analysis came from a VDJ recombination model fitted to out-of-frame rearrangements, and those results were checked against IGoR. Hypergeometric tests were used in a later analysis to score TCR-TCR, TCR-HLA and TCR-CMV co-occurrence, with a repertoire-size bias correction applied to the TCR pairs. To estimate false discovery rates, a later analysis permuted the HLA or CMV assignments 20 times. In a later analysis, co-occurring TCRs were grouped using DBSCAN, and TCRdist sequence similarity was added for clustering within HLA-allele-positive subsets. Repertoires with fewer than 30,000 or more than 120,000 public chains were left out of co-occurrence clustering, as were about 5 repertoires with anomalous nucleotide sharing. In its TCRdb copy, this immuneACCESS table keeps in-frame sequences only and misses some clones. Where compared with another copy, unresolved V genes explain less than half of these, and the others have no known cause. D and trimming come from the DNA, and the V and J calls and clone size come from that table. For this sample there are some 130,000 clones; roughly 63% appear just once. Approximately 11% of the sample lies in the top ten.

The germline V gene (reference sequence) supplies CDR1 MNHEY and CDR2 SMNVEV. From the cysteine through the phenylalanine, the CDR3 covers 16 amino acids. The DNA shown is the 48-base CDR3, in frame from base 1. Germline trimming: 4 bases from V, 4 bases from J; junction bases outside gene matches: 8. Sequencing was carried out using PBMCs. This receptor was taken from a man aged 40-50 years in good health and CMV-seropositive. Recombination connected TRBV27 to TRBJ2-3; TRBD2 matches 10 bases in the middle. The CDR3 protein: CASSWERAGGSDTQYF. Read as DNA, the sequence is TGTGCCAGCAGTTGGGAAAGAGCGGGGGGGTCAGATACGCAGTATTTT.